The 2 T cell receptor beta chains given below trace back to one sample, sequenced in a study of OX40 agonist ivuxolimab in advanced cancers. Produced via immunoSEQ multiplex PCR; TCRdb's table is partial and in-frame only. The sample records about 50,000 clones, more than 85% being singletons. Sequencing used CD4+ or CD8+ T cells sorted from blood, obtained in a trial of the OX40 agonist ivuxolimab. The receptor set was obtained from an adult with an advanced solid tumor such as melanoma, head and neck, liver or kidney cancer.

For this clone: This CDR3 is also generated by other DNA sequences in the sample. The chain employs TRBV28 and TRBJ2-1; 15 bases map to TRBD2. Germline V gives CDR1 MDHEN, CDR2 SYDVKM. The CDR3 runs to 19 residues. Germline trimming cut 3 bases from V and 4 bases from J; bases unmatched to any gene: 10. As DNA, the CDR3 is TGTGCCAGCAGTTTCCCTCCGGGACTAGCGGGAGGACTGTACAATGAGCAGTTCTTC. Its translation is CASSFPPGLAGGLYNEQFF.

The CDR3 DNA is TGTGCCAGCAGCTTGTCTAGCGGGAGTCGCAATGAGCAGTTCTTC. Its protein product is CASSLSSGSRNEQFF. The rearrangement uses TRBV6-5 and TRBJ2-1, with 10 bases aligning to TRBD2. The germline V gene has CDR1 MNHEY and CDR2 SVGAGI. This CDR3 has 15 residues. V gave up 6 bases and J gave up 6 bases; unmatched junction bases: 8.